This T cell receptor beta chain was obtained from a study of cytomegalovirus exposure and HLA in healthy donors (dated by TCRdb to about 2017). A note on the overall study: According to an earlier analysis of 587 of the donors, about 179 million T cells yielded 95 million to 140 million unique TCR beta sequences and about 300 Gb of sequence data. About 280 gigabases of sequencing data and 70 million to 95 million unique TCR sequences made up an early release that covered approximately 620 HLA-typed donors. Of the roughly 400 genotyped donors, roughly 85% fell in the genetic ancestry cluster associated with self-reported Caucasian donors. The aim of the study was to test whether cataloging public T cell receptors could identify signatures of past pathogen exposure. Using immunosequencing, the study profiled T cell repertoires from about 620 subjects and related those repertoires to cytomegalovirus serostatus. In addition to the first cohort of roughly 700 subjects, a separate validation cohort of 120 different subjects was used. High-throughput TCR immunosequencing, statistical association of individual TCRs with disease status, and machine learning were combined to predict cytomegalovirus infection status. A later analysis re-examined previously published TCR beta repertoires from more than 650 donors and added high-resolution HLA genotyping to investigate patterns of TCR occurrence. The later analysis used no new phenotypic data to find candidate immune exposures, relying instead on TCR beta sequences and their occurrence across donors. To decide whether each TCR beta V gene segment behaved as functional or pseudogenic, an earlier analysis of fewer than 750 of the donors relied on high-throughput TCR beta sequencing. Donor age, sex, ethnicity and CMV serostatus were collected together with the repertoire data. In a later genetic analysis, genome-wide SNP genotypes for about 55% of the 666 donors were used, and that subset was treated as a discovery cohort. All discovery cohort repertoires had been generated on a single sequencing platform. Both class I and class II loci were covered by HLA typing, at four-digit resolution. The number of donors typed differed by locus, with about 629-640 for A, B, C, DRB1 and DQB1, more than 500 for DQA1, 606 for DPA1, and under 490 for DPB1. Four or five DR-DQ haplotypes were treated as single units for association and clustering because of strong linkage in the cohort. Among 398 genotyped donors of the cohort, an average of roughly 240,000 unique TCR beta nucleotide sequences were sequenced per donor, roughly a sixth of them non-productive. The research as a whole found: A further reported finding was that TCR beta sequences accurately predicted the HLA-A and HLA-B alleles for most subjects in the first cohort. Most TCR sequences were seen in very few donors, while some public TCRs were found in many individuals. A group of highly shared sequence variants was considered likely to be a technical artifact of the sequencing pipeline. Immune exposure information for the cohort was limited to CMV serostatus. Seventeen rarely observed V segments, including chromosome 9 orphons, were excluded from the earlier analysis of almost 600 of the donors because counts were too low. In both the original and validation cohorts, the classifier was reported to diagnose cytomegalovirus status with high specificity and sensitivity. The study listed 150 to 200 TCR beta chains as associated with cytomegalovirus. Assigning TCR associations to individual alleles was difficult when HLA alleles, especially DR and DQ, strongly co-occurred. Specific HLA alleles were associated with roughly 17,000 TCR beta sequences at a false discovery rate of 0.05 in a later analysis. According to a later analysis, most CMV-associated TCR beta chains appeared to be HLA-restricted, and the HLA associations seemed to be driven largely by CMV exposure. Compared with equally common non-associated chains, HLA-associated TCR beta chains in a later analysis were more clonally expanded and had lower generation probabilities. In a later analysis, TCR association rates were found to vary across HLA loci, with the most associated TCRs seen for DRB1 alleles and the fewest for HLA-C alleles. According to a later genetic analysis, donors in an Asian-associated ancestry cluster had fewer N-insertions in productive TCRs than the roughly 700-donor mean. According to a later analysis, parvovirus B19, influenza, CMV and Epstein-Barr virus appeared linked to several top co-occurrence clusters. An association between a missense DCLRE1C variant and V-gene and J-gene trimming of TCR beta chains was found in a later genetic analysis and replicated in an independent cohort. In vitro tests confirmed that a few of the cytomegalovirus-associated TCR beta chains recognize cytomegalovirus antigens. HLA typing was unavailable for some donors at each locus, so association tests used only the typed subset. Because the 87-base-pair reads could not distinguish some IMGT-functional V segments, including TRBV6-2 and TRBV6-3, those segments were excluded. An earlier analysis of approximately 530 of the donors showed that most TCR beta V segments appeared in productive rearrangements either about 87% or about 30% of the time, which broadly matched IMGT annotations. The authors suggested that the approach could potentially be extended to other disease states and immunological phenotypes. Sequencing depth was assumed to be roughly uniform across donors in the presence/absence analyses, though that assumption may not hold. The cohort was sequenced for TCR beta chains only, and without alpha or paired-chain data the features that could be detected were limited. Linkage disequilibrium might explain the correlated functional status among segregating V segments, but an unknown experimental factor could not be ruled out.

The cohort comprised some 700 healthy bone marrow donors. At the time of sampling, all cohort members were nominally healthy, though unrecorded immune exposures were likely present. The donor tested CMV seronegative and was one of the 352 seronegative cohort members. Every donor gave a peripheral blood sample, and the peripheral blood mononuclear cells from that sample were used for TCR beta sequencing. The Qiagen DNeasy Blood Extraction Kit was used to extract genomic DNA from the blood cell samples. This clone was detected once. Its antigen is unknown. Base qualities are not provided; no much larger clone lies one nucleotide away. Library prep was done by the immunoSEQ multiplex PCR assay. For the multiplex PCR, a mixture combining 60 forward primers for TCR Vbeta segments and 13 reverse primers for TCR Jbeta segments was used. A multiplex PCR assay on genomic DNA amplified the CDR3 region of rearranged TCR beta genes. The amplified TCR beta libraries were sequenced on the Illumina HiSeq System as 87-base-pair reads. In the paper's pipeline: A later analysis counted tens of millions of unique TCR beta chains across the 700 or so repertoires, and roughly 9.9 million of these chains were shared by at least two donors. Raw reads were error-corrected and collapsed into unique sequences by a nearest-neighbor algorithm in which closely related sequences were merged to remove PCR and sequencing errors. To assign V, D and J gene segments, CDR3 sequences were aligned to IMGT reference sequences. For a sequence to be retained, a match of at least six nucleotides was required to both a V gene segment and a J gene segment. A rearrangement was called productive if the CDR3 had no stop codons and remained in frame with V and J, and every other rearrangement was called non-productive. Following IMGT convention, CDR3 was defined as the stretch from the second conserved V-encoded cysteine up to the conserved J-encoded phenylalanine. In an earlier analysis of around 600 of the donors, sequences lacking an unambiguous match to a single V gene segment were excluded. An earlier analysis of almost 600 of the donors classified V segments as functional when productive rearrangements were above 56.7% and as segregating when the standard deviation between donors was above 5%. A statistical classification framework was developed to diagnose cytomegalovirus status using the catalog of TCR beta chain sequences. In a later analysis, TCR nucleotide sequences were compared against IMGT/GENE-DB human TR gene sequences so that V and J genes could be assigned. A later analysis assigned CDR3 sequences and most-parsimonious VDJ recombination scenarios with the TCRdist pipeline. In a later analysis, each TCR beta chain was defined by its CDR3 amino acid sequence together with its V-gene family, and reads without a unique V-gene family were excluded. To address suspected cross-contamination and a sequencing artifact, a later analysis removed a few hundred highly shared, low-generation-probability nucleotide sequences. In a later analysis, a clonal expansion index was calculated for each public chain from normalized within-repertoire ranks of inferred template counts. A later analysis computed generation probabilities with a VDJ recombination model fitted to out-of-frame rearrangements, and checked the results against IGoR. A later analysis scored TCR-TCR, TCR-HLA and TCR-CMV co-occurrence with hypergeometric tests, applying a repertoire-size bias correction to TCR pairs. False discovery rates were estimated in a later analysis by permuting HLA or CMV assignments 20 times. A later analysis grouped co-occurring TCRs with DBSCAN, adding TCRdist sequence similarity when clustering within HLA-allele-positive subsets. Repertoires with fewer than 30,000 or more than 120,000 public chains, plus five repertoires with anomalous nucleotide sharing, were excluded from co-occurrence clustering. TCRdb holds this immuneACCESS table with in-frame rearrangements only. Some clones are missing; in checked studies, unresolved V genes explain under half, and the rest has no known cause. That table supplies the V and J calls and clone size; D and trimming were determined from the DNA. The table for this sample lists around 230,000 clones; roughly 81% of them were counted only once. The ten largest clones represent approximately 0.24% of the sample.

Sequences SGHRS (CDR1) and YFSETQ (CDR2) are obtained from the germline V gene. The CDR3 spans 13 residues, from the cysteine through the phenylalanine. CDR3 DNA is the only sequence kept; it has 39 bases, read in frame from the first base. Germline trimming: 5 bases from V, 3 bases from J; junction bases outside gene matches: 4. The receptor was derived from a girl aged 2 to 9 in good health and CMV-seronegative. The rearrangement joined TRBV5-1 to TRBJ2-5, with 7 middle bases fitting TRBD1. The material sequenced was PBMCs. Here the CDR3 is given as CASRRTGEETQYF. The sequence in DNA is TGCGCCAGCAGAAGAACAGGGGAAGAGACCCAGTACTTC. Supplemented by the reference TRBV5-1 and TRBJ2-5 proteins around the CDR3, the complete variable domain is KAGVTQTPRYLIKTRGQQVTLSCSPISGHRSVSWYQQTPGQGLQFLFEYFSETQRNKGNFPGRFSGRQFSNSRSEMNVSTLELGDSALYLCASRRTGEETQYFGPGTRLLVL.